A selection of T cell receptor beta chains follows, all from one sample in a study of early T cells in non-severe SARS-CoV-2 infection. TCRdb called the 5' RACE reads again in MiXCR, with one record for every CDR3 protein. The sample yields tens of thousands of distinct CDR3 sequences, more than 9% seen once. Sequencing was carried out using whole blood. All receptors come from an adult who was a healthcare worker with PCR-confirmed SARS-CoV-2 infection or an uninfected control (not recorded which). The CDR3 runs from the conserved cysteine through the conserved F or W. The D gene is left open where the match is weak. Clone size is stated in some rows and not others, as once, few, many or a class when expanded.

V	size	D	J	CDR3	DNA
TRBV6-5	many	.	TRBJ2-3	CASSRLGGARGERDTQYF	TGTGCCAGCAGTCGCTTAGGGGGGGCCCGCGGGGAGAGAGATACGCAGTATTTT
TRBV11-2	.	TRBD2	TRBJ2-1	CASSPGLAGGNEQCF	TGTGCCAGCAGCCCCGGACTAGCGGGAGGGAATGAGCAGTGCTTC
TRBV11-2	many	TRBD1	TRBJ2-2	CASSLFASLGTGGNTGELFF	TGTGCCAGCAGCTTATTCGCCAGTCTCGGGACAGGGGGGAACACCGGGGAGCTGTTTTTT
TRBV18	many	.	TRBJ1-6	CASRWTDYNSPLHF	TGTGCCAGCCGATGGACGGATTATAATTCACCCCTCCACTTT
TRBV7-2	many	.	TRBJ2-2	CASSPLTTGELFF	TGTGCCAGCAGCCCCCTCACCACCGGGGAGCTGTTTTTT
TRBV28	.	TRBD2	TRBJ2-1	CASSSPGRAGDEQFF	TGTGCCAGCAGTTCCCCCGGGAGGGCTGGCGATGAGCAGTTCTTC
TRBV3-1	many	.	TRBJ1-3	CASSQPSSGSSGNTIYF	TGTGCCAGCAGCCAACCCTCCTCGGGAAGCTCTGGAAACACCATATATTTT
TRBV20-1	few	.	TRBJ2-4	CSAGVSLLAKNIQYF	TGCAGTGCGGGGGTCAGCCTTCTAGCCAAAAACATTCAGTACTTC
TRBV11-2	few	TRBD1	TRBJ2-6	CASRSAGRGSGANVLTF	TGTGCCAGCAGGAGCGCGGGCAGGGGGTCTGGGGCCAACGTCCTGACTTTC
TRBV29-1	few	TRBD1	TRBJ1-2	CSVRRDSEGGYTF	TGCAGCGTGAGACGGGACAGCGAAGGAGGCTACACCTTC
TRBV7-2	.	TRBD2	TRBJ2-3	CASSSRDYTDTQYF	TGTGCCAGCAGCTCCCGGGACTACACAGATACGCAGTATTTT
TRBV11-3	many	.	TRBJ2-1	CASSLGGETGEQFF	TGTGCCAGCAGCTTAGGAGGGGAAACAGGGGAGCAGTTCTTC
TRBV21-1	many	.	TRBJ1-6	CASSKVRAIHSPLHF	TGTGCCAGCAGCAAGGTCAGGGCGATCCATTCACCCCTCCACTTT
TRBV11-2	many	.	TRBJ2-7	CASSSTLVYEQYF	TGTGCCAGCAGCTCGACTTTGGTCTACGAGCAGTACTTC
TRBV6-2/TRBV6-3	few	TRBD1	TRBJ1-4	CASTTPLQGDEKLFF	TGTGCCAGCACCACTCCTCTGCAGGGGGATGAAAAACTGTTTTTT
TRBV20-1	.	.	TRBJ1-1	CSARDQSIEAFF	TGCAGTGCTAGAGATCAGAGTATTGAAGCTTTCTTT
TRBV27	few	.	TRBJ2-6	CASSPALGANVLTF	TGTGCCAGCAGTCCCGCACTTGGGGCCAACGTCCTGACTTTC
TRBV4-2	.	TRBD2	TRBJ2-7	CASSQTSGPVAYEQYF	TGTGCCAGCAGCCAAACTAGCGGGCCGGTCGCTTACGAGCAGTACTTC
TRBV20-1	many	TRBD2	TRBJ2-5	CSALLAGGETQYF	TGCAGTGCCCTACTAGCGGGAGGGGAGACCCAGTACTTC
TRBV6-1	.	TRBD1	TRBJ2-2	CASSPDRGRFGELFF	TGTGCCAGCAGCCCGGACAGGGGAAGATTCGGGGAGCTGTTTTTT
TRBV14	.	TRBD2	TRBJ2-1	CASSQEGTSGSIPYYNEQFF	TGTGCCAGCAGCCAAGAAGGGACTAGCGGGAGCATCCCCTACTACAATGAGCAGTTCTTC
TRBV7-7	.	TRBD1	TRBJ2-5	CASSLSPRGLETQYF	TGTGCTAGCAGCCTGAGCCCCAGGGGGCTAGAGACCCAGTACTTC
TRBV19	many	.	TRBJ2-7	CASNPSGRVYEQYF	TGTGCCAGTAACCCCTCCGGACGGGTCTACGAGCAGTACTTC
TRBV12-3/TRBV12-4	many	TRBD2	TRBJ2-5	CASSLGLAGAGETQYF	TGTGCCAGCAGTTTAGGTCTAGCGGGAGCGGGGGAGACCCAGTACTTC
TRBV28	.	TRBD2	TRBJ2-3	CASSFRAGRANTQYF	TGTGCCAGCAGTTTTAGAGCGGGACGGGCGAATACGCAGTATTTT
TRBV6-2/TRBV6-3	many	.	TRBJ1-6	CAAAKDGAGDSPLHF	TGTGCCGCAGCCAAGGACGGGGCCGGAGATTCACCCCTCCACTTT
TRBV29-1	many	TRBD1	TRBJ2-3	CSVGQDTSDTQYF	TGCAGCGTGGGACAGGACACTTCAGATACGCAGTATTTT
TRBV7-8	.	.	TRBJ1-5	CASSSQGGQPQHF	TGTGCCAGCAGCTCGCAAGGGGGACAGCCCCAGCATTTT
TRBV6-6	few	.	TRBJ2-5	CASNQRGGEETQYF	TGTGCCAGCAACCAACGGGGTGGGGAAGAGACCCAGTACTTC
TRBV9	many	TRBD1	TRBJ2-7	CASSDRGIGYEQYF	TGTGCCAGCAGCGACAGGGGGATAGGCTACGAGCAGTACTTC
TRBV11-2	many	TRBD2	TRBJ2-1	CASSLELASNNEQFF	TGTGCCAGCAGCTTAGAACTAGCGAGCAACAATGAGCAGTTCTTC
TRBV29-1	.	TRBD1	TRBJ2-1	CSVDPGQRSYNEQFF	TGCAGCGTTGACCCGGGACAGAGGTCCTACAATGAGCAGTTCTTC
TRBV25-1	.	TRBD1	TRBJ2-1	CASSVRQGLHNEQFF	TGTGCCAGCAGTGTAAGACAGGGGCTCCACAATGAGCAGTTCTTC
TRBV29-1	few	.	TRBJ2-7	CSVAEPSYEQYF	TGCAGCGTTGCAGAGCCCTCCTACGAGCAGTACTTC
TRBV12-3/TRBV12-4	.	.	TRBJ2-3	CASTLRTDGSGTQYF	TGTGCCAGCACCCTAAGGACAGATGGAAGCGGTACGCAGTATTTT
TRBV6-2/TRBV6-3	many	TRBD2	TRBJ2-5	CASSYRLAGGETQYF	TGTGCCAGCAGCTATAGACTAGCGGGAGGAGAGACCCAGTACTTC
TRBV20-1	many	.	TRBJ1-1	CSAILTANTEAFF	TGCAGTGCTATCCTGACAGCGAACACTGAAGCTTTCTTT
TRBV2	few	.	TRBJ2-7	CASRRDVSYEQYF	TGTGCCAGCAGGAGAGATGTCTCCTACGAGCAGTACTTC
TRBV9	many	TRBD1	TRBJ1-2	CASSVVTGDGYTF	TGTGCCAGCAGCGTAGTGACAGGGGATGGCTACACCTTC
TRBV2	few	TRBD2	TRBJ2-1	CASTREWFNEQFF	TGTGCCAGCACGCGGGAGTGGTTCAATGAGCAGTTCTTC
TRBV19	many	.	TRBJ2-7	CASSTSRGYEQYF	TGTGCCAGTAGTACCTCCAGGGGCTACGAGCAGTACTTC
TRBV5-1	many	TRBD1	TRBJ1-2	CASSLGQGHYGYTF	TGCGCCAGCAGCTTAGGACAGGGCCACTATGGCTACACCTTC
TRBV27	few	TRBD1	TRBJ2-7	CASSPTQGTMDEQYF	TGTGCCAGCAGTCCGACACAGGGGACGATGGACGAGCAGTACTTC
TRBV7-6	few	.	TRBJ1-3	CASKRGGGNTIYF	TGTGCCAGCAAGCGGGGTGGAGGAAACACCATATATTTT
TRBV29-1	.	TRBD1	TRBJ1-1	CSAARTGWTEAFF	TGCAGCGCCGCCCGGACAGGGTGGACTGAAGCTTTCTTT
TRBV29-1	.	.	TRBJ2-3	CSVEVLRKGDTQYF	TGCAGCGTTGAAGTCTTGCGGAAGGGAGATACGCAGTATTTT
TRBV10-3	many	.	TRBJ2-2	CANGPAANTGELFF	TGTGCCAACGGGCCAGCGGCAAACACCGGGGAGCTGTTTTTT
TRBV30	many	.	TRBJ2-3	CAWSVGGADTQYF	TGTGCCTGGAGTGTAGGCGGGGCAGATACGCAGTATTTT
TRBV10-3	.	.	TRBJ1-2	CAIFRGLDYGYTF	TGTGCCATCTTCCGGGGACTCGACTATGGCTACACCTTC
TRBV15	many	.	TRBJ2-1	CATSRVSGEQFF	TGTGCCACCAGCAGAGTTAGCGGCGAGCAGTTCTTC